The following is a TCR beta chain sequence with its context. Its antigen is as yet unknown. A J-beta primer mix and a sample-barcoded 5' primer were used in a second PCR of roughly 6 to 12 cycles. All cDNA molecules were each tagged by a template-switch adaptor with 12 random nucleotides. TCRdb called the 5' RACE reads again in MiXCR, with one record for every CDR3 protein. Of approximately 810,000 distinct CDR3 sequences listed, 25% to 35% are singletons. This sample is part of a study of blood T cells in healthy people across ages. Study observations and caveats: Any conclusive comparison of naive versus antigen-experienced cells was prevented by using unsorted PBMCs. Percentage of naive T cells showed a strong correlation with TCR beta diversity. A roughly linear age-dependent decrease characterized TCR beta diversity per million T cells.

Germline V gene data show CDR1 as LNHDA and CDR2 as SQIVND (reference sequence). The V segment lost 3 bases and the J segment 9 bases; nucleotides outside the gene matches: 13. CDR3 size: 17 residues. The rearrangement joins TRBV19 to TRBJ2-1, with 11 bases matching TRBD2. Sequenced sample: blood. The TCR was taken from a woman older than 75 in good health. The CDR3 spells CASSITFGASGGSEQFF. The CDR3 region has the DNA TGTGCCAGTAGTATTACTTTCGGGGCTAGCGGGGGGAGTGAGCAGTTCTTC.